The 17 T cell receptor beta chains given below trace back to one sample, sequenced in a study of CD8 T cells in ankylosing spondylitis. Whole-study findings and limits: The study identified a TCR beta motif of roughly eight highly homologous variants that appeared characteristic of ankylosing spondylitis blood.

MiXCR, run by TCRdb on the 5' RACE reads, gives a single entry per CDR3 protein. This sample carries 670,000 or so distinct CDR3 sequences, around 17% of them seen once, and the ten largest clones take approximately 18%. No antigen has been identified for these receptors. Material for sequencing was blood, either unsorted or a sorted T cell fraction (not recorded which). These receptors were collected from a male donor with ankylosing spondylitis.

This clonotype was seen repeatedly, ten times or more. The CDR3 nucleotides read TGTGCCAGCAGCTTGACAGGGGCTGAAGCTTTCTTT. Its translation is CASSLTGAEAFF. The chain uses TRBV7-2 and TRBJ1-1; 8 bases map to TRBD1. Losses at the gene ends were 3 bases for V and 6 bases for J; bases not matched to a gene: 0. The CDR3 runs to 12 residues. The V gene's germline CDR1 is SGHTA and CDR2 FQGNSA.

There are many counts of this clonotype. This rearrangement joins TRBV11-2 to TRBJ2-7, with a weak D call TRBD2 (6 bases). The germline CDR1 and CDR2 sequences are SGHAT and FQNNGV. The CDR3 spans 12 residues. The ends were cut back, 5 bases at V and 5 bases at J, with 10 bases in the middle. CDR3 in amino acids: CASSEGTDEQYF. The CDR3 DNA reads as TGTGCCAGCAGCGAGGGGACTGACGAGCAGTACTTC.

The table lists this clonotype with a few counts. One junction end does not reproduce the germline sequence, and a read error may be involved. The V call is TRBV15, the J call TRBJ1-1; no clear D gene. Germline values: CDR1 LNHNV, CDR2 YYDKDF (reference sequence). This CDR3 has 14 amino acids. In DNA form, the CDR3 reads TGTGCCACCACCAGACCCGGTAGTCGCACTGAAGCTTTCTTT. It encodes CATTRPGSRTEAFF.

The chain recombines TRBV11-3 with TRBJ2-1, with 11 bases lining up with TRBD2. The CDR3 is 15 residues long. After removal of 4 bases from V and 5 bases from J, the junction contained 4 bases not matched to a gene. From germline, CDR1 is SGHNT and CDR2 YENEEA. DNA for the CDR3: TGTGCCAGCAGCTGGGGGGGACTAGCGGACAATGAGCAGTTCTTC. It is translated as CASSWGGLADNEQFF. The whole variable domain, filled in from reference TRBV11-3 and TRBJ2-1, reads EAGVVQSPRYKIIEKKQPVAFWCNPISGHNTLYWYLQNLGQGPELLIRYENEEAVDDSQLPKDRFSAERLKGVDSTLKIQPAELGDSAVYLCASSWGGLADNEQFFGPGTRLTVL.

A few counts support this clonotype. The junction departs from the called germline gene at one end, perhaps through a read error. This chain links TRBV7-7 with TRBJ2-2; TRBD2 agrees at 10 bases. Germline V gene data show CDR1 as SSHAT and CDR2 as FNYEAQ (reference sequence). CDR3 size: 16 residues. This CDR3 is CASRRGLAGVTRELFF. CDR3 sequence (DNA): TGTGCCAGCAGGCGGGGGCTAGCGGGAGTCACCAGGGAGCTGTTTTTT.

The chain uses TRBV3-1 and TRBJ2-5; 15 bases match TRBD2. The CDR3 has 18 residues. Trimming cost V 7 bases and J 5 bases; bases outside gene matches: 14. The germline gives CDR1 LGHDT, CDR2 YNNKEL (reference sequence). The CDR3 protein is CASTPAVGLAGGRETQYF. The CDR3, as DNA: TGTGCCAGCACCCCGGCCGTTGGACTAGCGGGGGGGAGGGAGACCCAGTACTTC.

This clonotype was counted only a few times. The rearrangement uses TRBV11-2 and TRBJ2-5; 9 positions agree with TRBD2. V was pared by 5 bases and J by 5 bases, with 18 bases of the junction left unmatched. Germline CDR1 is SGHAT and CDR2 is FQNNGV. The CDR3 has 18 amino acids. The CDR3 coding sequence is TGTGCCAGCAGCCGCGAAGGAGTCTTTAGCGGGAGAGGGGAGACCCAGTACTTC. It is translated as CASSREGVFSGRGETQYF.

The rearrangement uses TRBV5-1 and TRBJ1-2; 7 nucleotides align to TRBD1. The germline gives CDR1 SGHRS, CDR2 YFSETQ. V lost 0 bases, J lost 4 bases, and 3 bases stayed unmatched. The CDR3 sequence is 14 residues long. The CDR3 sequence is CASSLEGGTYGYTF. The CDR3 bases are TGCGCCAGCAGCTTGGAAGGGGGCACCTATGGCTACACCTTC.

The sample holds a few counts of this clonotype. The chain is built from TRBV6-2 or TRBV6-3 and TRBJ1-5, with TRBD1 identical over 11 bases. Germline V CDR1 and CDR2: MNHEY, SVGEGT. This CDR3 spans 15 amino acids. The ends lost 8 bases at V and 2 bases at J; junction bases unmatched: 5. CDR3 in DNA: TGTGCCAGCCGTCCGGGACAGGGGGGCAATCAGCCCCAGCATTTT. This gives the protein CASRPGQGGNQPQHF.

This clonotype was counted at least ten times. Here the CDR3 DNA reads TGTGCCAGCAGCGTTGTGGGCACCGGGGAGCTGTTTTTT. It codes for CASSVVGTGELFF. The gene calls are TRBV9 and TRBJ2-2; D is uncertain. Germline assignment: CDR1 SGDLS and CDR2 YYNGEE. CDR3 length: 13 amino acids. V lost 2 bases, J lost 4 bases, and 6 bases lay in between.

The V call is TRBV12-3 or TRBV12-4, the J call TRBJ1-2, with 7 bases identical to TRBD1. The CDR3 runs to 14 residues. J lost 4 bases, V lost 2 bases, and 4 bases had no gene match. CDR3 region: CASSLLRQGYGYTF. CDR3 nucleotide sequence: TGTGCCAGCAGTTTATTGAGACAGGGCTATGGCTACACCTTC.

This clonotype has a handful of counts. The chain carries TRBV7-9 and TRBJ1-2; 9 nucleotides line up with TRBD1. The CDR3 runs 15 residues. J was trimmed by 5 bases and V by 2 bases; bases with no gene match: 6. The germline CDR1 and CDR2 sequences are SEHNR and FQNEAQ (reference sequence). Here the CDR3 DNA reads TGTGCCAGCAGCTTAAGAACAGGGGGCGCGTATGGCTACACCTTC. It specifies CASSLRTGGAYGYTF.

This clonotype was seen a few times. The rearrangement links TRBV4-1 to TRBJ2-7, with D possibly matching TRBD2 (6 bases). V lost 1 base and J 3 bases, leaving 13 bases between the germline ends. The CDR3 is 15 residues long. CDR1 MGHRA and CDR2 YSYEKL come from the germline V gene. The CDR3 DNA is TGCGCCAGCAGCCAAGTCCGGTCGGGGGACTACGAGCAGTACTTC. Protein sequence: CASSQVRSGDYEQYF.

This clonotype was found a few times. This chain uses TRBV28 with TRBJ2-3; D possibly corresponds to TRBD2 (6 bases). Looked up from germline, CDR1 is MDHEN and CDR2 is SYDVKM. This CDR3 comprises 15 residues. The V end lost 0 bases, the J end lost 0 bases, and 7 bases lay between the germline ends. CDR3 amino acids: CASSLWRGSTDTQYF. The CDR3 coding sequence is TGTGCCAGCAGTTTATGGCGGGGAAGCACAGATACGCAGTATTTT.

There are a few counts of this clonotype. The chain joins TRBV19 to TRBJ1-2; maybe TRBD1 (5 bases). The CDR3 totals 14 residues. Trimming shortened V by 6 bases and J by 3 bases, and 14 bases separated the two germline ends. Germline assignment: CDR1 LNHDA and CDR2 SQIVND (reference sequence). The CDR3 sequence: CASRSTGWDYGYTF. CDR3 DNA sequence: TGTGCCAGTAGATCTACAGGCTGGGACTATGGCTACACCTTC.

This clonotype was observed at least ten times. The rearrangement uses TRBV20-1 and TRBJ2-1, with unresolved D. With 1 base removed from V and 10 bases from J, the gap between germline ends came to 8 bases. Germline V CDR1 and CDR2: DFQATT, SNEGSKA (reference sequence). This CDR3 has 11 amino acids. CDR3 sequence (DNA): TGCAGTGCTAGAGCACGGACGGAGCAGTTCTTC. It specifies CSARARTEQFF.

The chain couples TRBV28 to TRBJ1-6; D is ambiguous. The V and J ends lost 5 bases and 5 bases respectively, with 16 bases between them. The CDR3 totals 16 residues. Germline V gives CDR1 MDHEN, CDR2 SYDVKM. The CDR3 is CASSLRTELDNSPLHF. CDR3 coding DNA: TGTGCCAGCAGTCTGCGGACGGAACTTGATAATTCACCCCTCCACTTT. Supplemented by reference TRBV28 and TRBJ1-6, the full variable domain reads DVKVTQSSRYLVKRTGEKVFLECVQDMDHENMFWYRQDPGLGLRLIYFSYDVKMKEKGDIPEGYSVSREKKERFSLILESASTNQTSMYLCASSLRTELDNSPLHFGNGTRLTVT.